Below, 6 T cell receptor beta chains from the same sample are listed, as sequenced in a study of cytomegalovirus exposure and HLA in healthy donors. The PCR used 60 Vbeta and 13 Jbeta primers. Data came from immunoSEQ multiplex PCR; TCRdb stores just in-frame clones and leaves some out. The sample table sets out 68,000 or so clones. Input material: PBMCs. These receptor sequences come from a female donor in good health and CMV-seropositive.

The chain couples TRBV5-4 to TRBJ2-4; weak D call: TRBD1 (5 bases). This CDR3 comprises 16 residues. Trimming took 1 base from V and 1 from J, leaving 12 bases between them. Germline CDR1 reads SGHNT; CDR2 reads YYREEE (reference sequence). Written as DNA, the CDR3 is TGTGCCAGCAGCTTGAGAGAGGCAGGGGCCAAAAACATTCAGTACTTC. Its translation is CASSLREAGAKNIQYF.

The chain links TRBV6-5 to TRBJ2-7; TRBD2 agrees at 8 bases. CDR3 size: 14 residues. CDR1 is MNHEY and CDR2 is SVGAGI in the germline V gene. With 8 bases clipped from V and 6 bases from J, the junction kept 12 bases outside the gene matches. The CDR3 protein is CASRLASGLVEQYF. The CDR3 bases are TGTGCCAGCCGTTTGGCTAGCGGGCTTGTCGAGCAGTACTTC.

J is TRBJ1-5 and V is TRBV19, with D unresolved. The CDR3 runs 16 residues. Trimming stripped 5 bases from V and 5 bases from J, with 19 bases between. The germline V gene encodes CDR1 LNHDA and CDR2 SQIVND (reference sequence). The CDR3: CASSPGRFLMDQPQHF. In nucleotides, the CDR3 is TGTGCCAGTAGTCCAGGCCGTTTCTTAATGGATCAGCCCCAGCATTTT.

This chain links TRBV19 with TRBJ1-5, with D possibly TRBD1 on 5 matching bases. Germline V lookup: CDR1 LNHDA, CDR2 SQIVND (reference sequence). V lost 8 bases and J 10 bases, leaving 15 bases between the germline ends. This CDR3 comprises 12 residues. In DNA form, the CDR3 reads TGTGCCAGTGAAACAGGCGGACAACCCCAGCATTTT. Protein sequence: CASETGGQPQHF.

The rearrangement joins TRBV5-1 to TRBJ1-1; D gene uncertain. The CDR3 length is 13 residues. The V and J ends lost 4 bases and 5 bases respectively, with 12 bases between them. Germline loops: CDR1 SGHRS, CDR2 YFSETQ. For the CDR3, the DNA is TGCGCCAGCAGCCCTACAACGGGGACTGAAGCTTTCTTT. It codes for CASSPTTGTEAFF.

The chain couples TRBV19 to TRBJ1-3, with D unclear. Trimming took 3 bases from V and 3 from J, leaving 12 bases between them. CDR3 length equals 15 residues. CDR1 and CDR2 from the germline V gene are LNHDA and SQIVND (reference sequence). DNA for the CDR3: TGTGCCAGTAGTATCGGCGGTGGAGGTGGAAACACCATATATTTT. It encodes CASSIGGGGGNTIYF.